The clone carrying this TCR beta chain was observed a few times. No antigen is known for it. MiXCR was run by TCRdb on the 5' RACE reads, yielding one entry per CDR3 protein. Of 95,000 to 110,000 distinct CDR3 sequences detected, under 15% appear once; the ten largest clones hold 39%. This record comes from a study of T-cell memory formation after mild COVID-19. Broader study findings: Shrinking CD4+ clones were chiefly CM and EM; CD8+ ones were chiefly EMRA. For second-wave clones that peaked at day 37, SARS-CoV-2 specificity went unverified.

Germline V gene lookup returns CDR1 SGHAT and CDR2 FQNNGV. The V end was cut by 6 bases, the J end by 9 bases, with 14 bases between. CDR3 length equals 12 residues. The V call is TRBV11-2, the J call TRBJ2-5; D tentatively fits TRBD1 or TRBD2 (5 bases each). The receptor was isolated from a young man who had mild COVID-19 (a few samples of this study predate the infection). Cell type and time point are not known. Sequences were obtained from PBMCs or a T cell subset sorted from them (not recorded which). This chain's CDR3 is CASSPMGEPQYF. For the CDR3, the DNA is TGTGCCAGCAGTCCCATGGGGGAGCCCCAGTACTTC.